The 29 T cell receptor beta chains below all came from one sample that was sequenced in a study of T cell repertoires in cytomegalovirus infection. TCRdb called the reads again in MiXCR, with one record for every CDR3 protein. The sample yields hundreds of thousands of distinct CDR3 sequences, 15% to 20% seen once. Sequencing was carried out using PBMCs. These receptors were taken from a human donor in good health (CMV status not recorded). Some clones in this sample may be carry-over from other donors' samples.

The rearrangement joins TRBV19 to TRBJ2-5; D might be TRBD1 or TRBD2, each matching 5 bases. V lost 4 bases, J lost 7 bases, and 13 bases lay in between. Germline V gene lookup returns CDR1 LNHDA and CDR2 SQIVND (reference sequence). The CDR3 runs 13 residues. In DNA form, the CDR3 reads TGTGCCAGTAGTACGGGACCGCCGGCGACCCAGTACTTC. Its translation: CASSTGPPATQYF.

The V call is TRBV7-9, the J call TRBJ1-2; D remains ambiguous. Germline values: CDR1 SEHNR, CDR2 FQNEAQ (reference sequence). Trimming shortened V by 3 bases and J by 8 bases, and 16 bases separated the two germline ends. This CDR3 is 14 amino acids long. CDR3 DNA: TGTGCCAGCAGCTTCAGAGGAACGGTGGGGGGCTACACCTTC. Translated: CASSFRGTVGGYTF.

This chain connects TRBV11-2 to TRBJ2-3; TRBD2 is a possible D gene (6 bases). Germline CDR1 and CDR2: SGHAT and FQNNGV. The CDR3 length is 16 residues. V lost 3 bases to trimming and J lost 6 bases, with 19 bases between them. DNA for the CDR3: TGTGCCAGCAGCTTGGTCACCTCGGGCGGGGTCGATACGCAGTATTTT. It is translated as CASSLVTSGGVDTQYF.

This clonotype was recorded at least ten times. The gene calls are TRBV6-2 or TRBV6-3 and TRBJ2-5; D is possibly TRBD2 (6 bases). The CDR3 has 15 residues. V lost 2 bases to trimming and J lost 7 bases, with 17 bases between them. CDR1 MNHEY and CDR2 SVGEGT come from the germline V gene. The CDR3 spells CASSYAGGPPATQYF. In DNA, the CDR3 is TGTGCCAGCAGTTACGCCGGGGGACCCCCCGCGACCCAGTACTTC.

Only a few counts were recorded for this clonotype. The V gene is TRBV5-3, the J gene TRBJ1-2, with no clear D. TRBV5-3 is recorded as an ORF, its role being uncertain. Trimming stripped 1 base from V and 4 bases from J, with 14 bases between. The CDR3 is made up of 15 amino acids. The DNA for the CDR3 is TGTGCCAGAAGCTTGTGGTCCCGTCTTCTCTATGGCTACACCTTC. This codes for CARSLWSRLLYGYTF.

This clonotype was recorded at least ten times. The chain uses TRBV4-3 and TRBJ2-3; possibly TRBD1 or TRBD2 for D (6 bases each). Trimming stripped 2 bases from V and 0 bases from J, with 9 bases between. CDR3 size: 15 residues. The germline V gene has CDR1 LGHNA and CDR2 YSLEER. CDR3 sequence (DNA): TGCGCCAGCAGCCAAAGGGGGAGGAGCACAGATACGCAGTATTTT. It encodes CASSQRGRSTDTQYF.

This clonotype was seen many times. This chain uses TRBV6-1 with TRBJ2-3; 12 bases line up with TRBD1. The germline V gene encodes CDR1 MNHNS and CDR2 SASEGT. This CDR3 is 14 amino acids long. V trimming: 8 bases; J trimming: 2 bases; junction bases outside the gene matches: 2. As DNA, the CDR3 is TGTGCCAGCGGGACAGGGGGCATCACAGATACGCAGTATTTT. It encodes CASGTGGITDTQYF.

J is TRBJ2-7 and V is TRBV19; TRBD1 matches at 7 bases. The CDR3 extends over 13 amino acids. Looked up from germline, CDR1 is LNHDA and CDR2 is SQIVND (reference sequence). V lost 7 bases to trimming and J lost 3 bases; unmatched junction nucleotides: 6. Written as DNA, the CDR3 is TGTGCCAGTACCTCGACAGGGAGCTACGAGCAGTACTTC. This gives the protein CASTSTGSYEQYF.

The chain is built from TRBV5-1 and TRBJ1-3, with unresolved D. The germline V gene has CDR1 SGHRS and CDR2 YFSETQ. V shed 1 base and J shed 4 bases, with 9 bases lying between them. The CDR3 covers 14 residues. CDR3 sequence: CASSLSVGGNTIYF. Here the CDR3 DNA reads TGCGCCAGCAGCTTGTCGGTGGGGGGAAACACCATATATTTT. Full variable domain (missing parts from reference TRBV5-1 and TRBJ1-3): KAGVTQTPRYLIKTRGQQVTLSCSPISGHRSVSWYQQTPGQGLQFLFEYFSETQRNKGNFPGRFSGRQFSNSRSEMNVSTLELGDSALYLCASSLSVGGNTIYFGEGSWLTVV.

There are many counts of this clonotype. This chain joins TRBV4-3 and TRBJ2-5, with 14 bases identical to TRBD2. Looked up from germline, CDR1 is LGHNA and CDR2 is YSLEER. V gave up 4 bases and J gave up 4 bases; unmatched junction bases: 8. The CDR3 consists of 17 residues. In DNA, the CDR3 is TGCGCCAGCAGCCCGGGACTAGCGGGAGAAGGGATAGAGACCCAGTACTTC. It is translated as CASSPGLAGEGIETQYF.

This clonotype was seen more than once but under ten times. The chain has TRBV20-1 and TRBJ2-7; 9 bases fit TRBD1. Germline V gene sequence: CDR1 DFQATT, CDR2 SNEGSKA (reference sequence). The CDR3 contains 15 residues. The V gene end was trimmed by 0 bases and the J gene end by 7 bases; junction bases not matched to a gene: 10. For the CDR3, the DNA is TGCAGTGCTAGAGATTCGGGACAGGGCATCGAGGAGCAGTACTTC. Translated: CSARDSGQGIEEQYF.

The rearrangement links TRBV12-3 or TRBV12-4 to TRBJ2-3; maybe TRBD1 (6 bases). The CDR3 consists of 12 residues. Trimming stripped 3 bases from V and 11 bases from J, with 12 bases between. CDR3 coding DNA: TGTGCCAGCAGTTTGAACAGGGACGAGCAGTATTTT. Translated: CASSLNRDEQYF.

J is TRBJ1-5 and V is TRBV19; no clear D gene. V lost 1 base and J lost 5, with 6 bases in between. The CDR3 is 13 amino acids. The germline V gene encodes CDR1 LNHDA and CDR2 SQIVND (reference sequence). The CDR3 sequence is CASSIGPHQPQHF. In DNA form, the CDR3 reads TGTGCCAGTAGTATAGGTCCGCATCAGCCCCAGCATTTT.

This clonotype was seen at least ten times. The chain recombines TRBV11-2 with TRBJ1-1; no reliable D call. Germline CDR1 is SGHAT and CDR2 is FQNNGV. This CDR3 contains 14 residues. Deletions cut 3 bases from V and 4 bases from J, with 12 bases between. The CDR3 DNA follows: TGTGCCAGCAGCTTTATGTCCCGGGCCACTGAAGCTTTCTTT. It encodes CASSFMSRATEAFF.

This clonotype came up many times. The chain employs TRBV11-2 and TRBJ1-1, with D possibly matching TRBD1 (6 bases). The germline CDR1 and CDR2 sequences are SGHAT and FQNNGV. The CDR3 is 14 amino acids. The V gene lost 6 bases and the J gene lost 4 bases, with 15 bases spanning the gap. This chain's CDR3 is CASRRSQGVTEAFF. In nucleotides, the CDR3 is TGTGCCAGCAGAAGATCACAGGGCGTCACTGAAGCTTTCTTT.

This clonotype appeared a few times. The chain joins TRBV20-1 to TRBJ2-5; D might be TRBD1 or TRBD2, each matching 5 bases. With 5 bases removed from V and 2 bases from J, the gap between germline ends came to 12 bases. The germline V gene has CDR1 DFQATT and CDR2 SNEGSKA (reference sequence). The CDR3 has 13 residues. The CDR3 sequence is CSARDRGQETQYF. The CDR3 DNA is TGCAGTGCTCGGGACCGAGGTCAAGAGACCCAGTACTTC.

The rearrangement uses TRBV7-2 and TRBJ2-1, with TRBD1 matching 10 bases. This CDR3 comprises 15 residues. The germline gives CDR1 SGHTA, CDR2 FQGNSA. Losses at the gene ends were 2 bases for V and 6 bases for J; bases not matched to a gene: 4. The CDR3 region has the DNA TGTGCCAGCAGCTTATGGACAGGGGGGGCCAATGAGCAGTTCTTC. This sequence encodes CASSLWTGGANEQFF. The full variable domain, its missing parts supplied by reference TRBV7-2 and TRBJ2-1, is GAGVSQSPSNKVTEKGKDVELRCDPISGHTALYWYRQSLGQGLEFLIYFQGNSAPDKSGLPSDRFSAERTGGSVSTLTIQRTQQEDSAVYLCASSLWTGGANEQFFGPGTRLTVL.

In this sample, this clonotype turned up a few times. The gene calls are TRBV20-1 and TRBJ2-7, with 9 bases fitting TRBD2. The ends lost 2 bases at V and 3 bases at J; junction bases unmatched: 8. Germline CDR1 is DFQATT and CDR2 is SNEGSKA (reference sequence). The CDR3 has 15 residues. The CDR3 loop is CSARTQTSGNYEQYF. CDR3 bases: TGCAGTGCTAGAACCCAGACTAGCGGAAACTACGAGCAGTACTTC.

This clonotype occurred once. The genes are TRBV12-3 or TRBV12-4 and TRBJ2-3; possibly TRBD2 for D (6 bases). The CDR3 extends over 12 amino acids. The germline V and J ends were trimmed by 8 bases and 8 bases, with 14 bases remaining between them. CDR3 bases: TGTGCCAGCCTGAGCGGGTGGGGTACGCAGTATTTT. Its translation is CASLSGWGTQYF.

This clonotype was recorded a few times. The gene calls are TRBV15 and TRBJ1-3, with no clear D. V lost 0 bases, J lost 3 bases, and 9 bases lay in between. Per the germline V gene, CDR1 is LNHNV and CDR2 is YYDKDF (reference sequence). This CDR3 is built from 15 residues. CDR3 nucleotide sequence: TGTGCCACCAGCAGAGATCGACGGTTTGGAAACACCATATATTTT. This sequence encodes CATSRDRRFGNTIYF.

This clonotype was picked up a small number of times. The rearrangement uses TRBV10-3 and TRBJ2-5; a weak D match, TRBD2 (6 bases). V was pared by 5 bases and J by 3 bases, with 13 bases between. This CDR3 is 14 amino acids long. The germline gives CDR1 ENHRY, CDR2 SYGVKD. The CDR3 here is CAISWDWAKETQYF. CDR3 coding DNA: TGTGCCATCAGTTGGGACTGGGCCAAAGAGACCCAGTACTTC.

This clonotype showed up just a few times. V and J are TRBV20-1 and TRBJ2-7, with TRBD1 identical over 11 bases. This CDR3 spans 13 amino acids. CDR1 and CDR2 from the germline V gene are DFQATT and SNEGSKA (reference sequence). Trimming cost V 6 bases and J 4 bases; bases outside gene matches: 5. CDR3 amino acids: CSAAGQGVYEQYF. DNA for the CDR3: TGCAGTGCCGCGGGACAGGGGGTTTACGAGCAGTACTTC.

Ten or more counts support this clonotype. The rearrangement links TRBV6-2 or TRBV6-3 to TRBJ2-7; D remains ambiguous. V lost 4 bases to trimming and J lost 1 base, with 8 bases between them. The CDR3 contains 13 residues. The germline gives CDR1 MNHEY, CDR2 SVGEGT. CDR3 DNA sequence: TGTGCCAGCAGTTTCACCTTTTCCTACGAGCAGTACTTC. Its translation: CASSFTFSYEQYF.

This clonotype was seen more than once but under ten times. The CDR3 coding sequence is TGTGCCAGCAGCTTGGCCGGGGGGTCTGGCTACACCTTC. It codes for CASSLAGGSGYTF. The chain employs TRBV5-4 and TRBJ1-2; D might be TRBD1 (5 bases). V dropped 0 bases and J dropped 7 bases, with 10 bases sitting between them. Germline CDR1 reads SGHNT; CDR2 reads YYREEE (reference sequence). This CDR3 is 13 amino acids long.

This clonotype was recorded at least ten times. V usage is TRBV7-9 and J usage is TRBJ1-4; D possibly corresponds to TRBD1 (6 bases). The V end was cut by 3 bases, the J end by 5 bases, with 13 bases between. The germline CDR1 and CDR2 sequences are SEHNR and FQNEAQ (reference sequence). The CDR3 extends over 15 amino acids. The CDR3 nucleotides are TGTGCCAGCAGCTTTTCCGGGGGCCGAAATGAAAAACTGTTTTTT. Its protein is CASSFSGGRNEKLFF.

The chain carries TRBV20-1 and TRBJ2-5; no clear D gene. Per the germline V gene, CDR1 is DFQATT and CDR2 is SNEGSKA (reference sequence). The CDR3 sequence is 15 residues long. V was shortened by 0 bases and J by 5 bases, with 16 bases between the two germline ends. The CDR3 sequence: CSARDPKGVSETQYF. CDR3 coding DNA: TGCAGTGCTAGAGATCCGAAAGGAGTTTCCGAGACCCAGTACTTC.

Only a few counts were recorded for this clonotype. The rearrangement links TRBV7-9 to TRBJ2-6; D may be TRBD1 (5 bases). The CDR3 is 15 amino acids. From germline, CDR1 is SEHNR and CDR2 FQNEAQ (reference sequence). V lost 2 bases to trimming and J lost 2 bases, with 7 bases between them. The CDR3: CASSLLRAGANVLTF. The CDR3 nucleotides read TGTGCCAGCAGCTTACTCAGGGCTGGGGCCAACGTCCTGACTTTC. The whole variable domain, remainder taken from reference TRBV7-9 and TRBJ2-6, is DTGVSQNPRHKITKRGQNVTFRCDPISEHNRLYWYRQTLGQGPEFLTYFQNEAQLEKSRLLSDRFSAERPKGSFSTLEIQRTEQGDSAMYLCASSLLRAGANVLTFGAGSRLTVL.

This clonotype was observed a handful of times. The J gene is TRBJ2-7, the V gene TRBV7-2, with a tentative D call TRBD2 (6 bases). Germline V gene lookup returns CDR1 SGHTA and CDR2 FQGNSA. The germline V and J ends were trimmed by 8 bases and 3 bases, with 17 bases remaining between them. This CDR3 has 14 residues. In DNA form, the CDR3 reads TGTGCCAGCCGGTTGGGCGGGGTTAGCTACGAGCAGTACTTC. Residues: CASRLGGVSYEQYF.

In this sample, this clonotype turned up a few times. The chain combines TRBV4-1 with TRBJ2-1; 10 nucleotides align to TRBD2. CDR1 and CDR2 from the germline V gene are MGHRA and YSYEKL. This CDR3 region has 18 residues. With V trimmed by 0 bases and J by 0 bases, 5 bases remained unmatched. CDR3 nucleotide sequence: TGCGCCAGCAGCCAAGACCTTAGGACTAGCGGCTCCTACAATGAGCAGTTCTTC. Its translation is CASSQDLRTSGSYNEQFF.